The 3 T cell receptor beta chains presented below share a single source sample, sequenced in a study of graft-versus-host responses after intestinal transplantation. Co-plated with around 200,000 CFSE-labeled responder cells were around 200,000 irradiated, violet-dye-labeled stimulator cells. Here immunoSEQ multiplex PCR was the method, and the copy in TCRdb shows in-frame clones only, minus some. The profile shows 20,000 to 25,000 clones, just under 45% of them singletons. Sample: alloreactive CD8+ T cells from a mixed lymphocyte reaction culture, taken before transplantation. The subset: CFSE-low proliferating T cells sorted from roughly six-day pre-transplant mixed lymphocyte reaction (GvH or HvG direction). All receptors come from a human patient who was an organ donor for intestinal transplantation.

This clone was seen only a few times. V usage is TRBV7-9 and J usage is TRBJ2-3; D is tentatively TRBD1 or TRBD2 (5 bases each). V lost 1 base and J 1 base, leaving 9 bases between the germline ends. The CDR3 spans 15 residues. Germline loops: CDR1 SEHNR, CDR2 FQNEAQ (reference sequence). The CDR3 loop is CASSLGGAGTDTQYF. DNA of the CDR3: TGTGCCAGCAGCTTAGGAGGGGCAGGCACAGATACGCAGTATTTT.

The rearrangement links TRBV4-2 to TRBJ2-4; TRBD1 might be the D (6 bases). The germline CDR1 and CDR2 sequences are LGHNA and YNFKEQ. Trimming pared 1 base from V and 6 bases from J, leaving 22 bases between. The CDR3 totals 18 residues. CDR3 in DNA: TGTGCCAGCAGCCAAGTACAGGGTGCGTCGAGTTCGGGAAACATTCAGTACTTC. Translation: CASSQVQGASSSGNIQYF.

The chain's CDR3 is CASSEWEGTPYGYTF. CDR3 bases: TGTGCCAGCAGTGAATGGGAGGGAACCCCCTATGGCTACACCTTC. The chain carries TRBV25-1 and TRBJ1-2; no reliable D call. This CDR3 comprises 15 residues. Germline CDR1 is MGHDK and CDR2 is SYGVNS. With 1 base removed from V and 4 bases from J, the gap between germline ends came to 13 bases.